Shown below are 21 T cell receptor beta chains from a single sample sequenced in a study of vaccination and CD4 T cells after COVID-19. An Oncomine TCR Beta short-read assay was used to sequence the DNA from cultured CD4+ T cells. Via MiXCR, TCRdb re-called the PCR reads, giving one row per CDR3 protein. Of 9,500 to 15,000 distinct CDR3 sequences in the sample, about 50% were seen once. Their specific antigens are unknown. Treatment meaning: roughly ten-day PBMC culture with coronavirus spike peptide pools or control peptides (ViraFEST assay). The sample comprised CD4+ T cells from blood, cultured in vitro. These receptors originate from a human donor who had recovered from COVID-19.

This rearrangement joins TRBV4-2 to TRBJ2-3, with TRBD2 as a possible D gene (7 bases). There are 14 residues in the CDR3. Per germline, CDR1 LGHNA and CDR2 YNFKEQ. Deletions cut 5 bases from V and 3 bases from J, with 12 bases between. As DNA, the CDR3 is TGTGCCAGCAGCGGGGGGGGGGCAACAGATACGCAGTATTTT. It codes for CASSGGGATDTQYF.

This chain joins TRBV6-5 and TRBJ1-2; D remains ambiguous. The germline gives CDR1 MNHEY, CDR2 SVGAGI. The CDR3 spans 14 residues. V was pared by 2 bases and J by 14 bases, with 21 bases between. CDR3 in amino acids: CASSYEAAPYAYTF. The DNA for the CDR3 is TGTGCCAGCAGTTACGAGGCAGCCCCTTACGCTTATACCTTC.

The chain recombines TRBV20-1 with TRBJ2-1; the D gene is possibly TRBD1 (6 bases). The CDR3 covers 19 residues. The V and J ends lost 6 bases and 0 bases respectively, with 27 bases between them. Looked up from germline, CDR1 is DFQATT and CDR2 is SNEGSKA (reference sequence). The CDR3 coding sequence is TGCAGTGCGGATAGCGACAGGCTAGGCGCCAAAGGCTCCTACAATGAGCAGTTCTTC. Its translation: CSADSDRLGAKGSYNEQFF.

CDR3 sequence: CATSDLGQPQHF. For the CDR3, the DNA is TGTGCCACCAGTGACCTGGGGCAGCCCCAGCATTTT. V usage is TRBV24-1 and J usage is TRBJ1-5; D is ambiguous. The CDR3 totals 12 residues. V lost 4 bases to trimming and J lost 7 bases, with 7 bases between them. Germline V gives CDR1 KGHDR, CDR2 SFDVKD.

This clonotype has a handful of counts. The CDR3 DNA reads TGTGCCAGCAGTTTTGACCGGGGACTGTATGGCTACACCTTC. Translated: CASSFDRGLYGYTF. The gene calls are TRBV27 and TRBJ1-2, with a weak D call TRBD1 (5 bases). This CDR3 has 14 amino acids. V shed 3 bases and J shed 5 bases, with 13 bases lying between them. CDR1 MNHEY and CDR2 SMNVEV come from the germline V gene (reference sequence).

This clonotype has a handful of counts. The chain recombines TRBV5-6 with TRBJ1-2; TRBD1 is a possible D gene (5 bases). Germline V gene data show CDR1 as SGHDT and CDR2 as YYEEEE. V lost 0 bases, J lost 5 bases, and 14 bases lay in between. CDR3 length: 15 residues. CDR3 loop: CASSLGPQGVYGYTF. Here the CDR3 DNA reads TGTGCCAGCAGCTTGGGCCCTCAGGGCGTATATGGCTACACCTTC.

The rearrangement uses TRBV19 and TRBJ2-1, with 11 bases matching TRBD1. CDR1 LNHDA and CDR2 SQIVND come from the germline V gene (reference sequence). Trimming removed 4 bases from V and 11 bases from J; junction bases left unmatched: 1. The CDR3 is 12 amino acids. The CDR3 sequence: CASSRTGGKQFF. The DNA of the CDR3 is TGTGCCAGTAGTAGGACAGGGGGCAAGCAGTTCTTC.

Regarding this clonotype: In this CDR3 the conserved last residue, phenylalanine or tryptophan, is missing, so a read error is likely. It is unclear where the CDR3 begins or ends on the DNA, so no DNA is shown, and the CDR3 is as TCRdb lists it. This chain links TRBV25-1 with TRBJ2-7; TRBD1, the D gene given by the table, was not confirmed from the DNA. The V gene's germline CDR1 is MGHDK and CDR2 SYGVNS. The CDR3 is 9 amino acids long, termini counted. Here the CDR3 reads CASSESRAG.

J is TRBJ1-4 and V is TRBV5-1; D not resolved. Trimming removed 2 bases at V and 6 bases at J, with 11 bases between. Germline CDR1 is SGHRS and CDR2 is YFSETQ. This CDR3 contains 14 residues. CDR3 loop: CASSFGNPDEKLFF. The CDR3 nucleotides read TGCGCCAGCAGCTTTGGAAATCCGGATGAAAAACTGTTTTTT.

V usage is TRBV11-2 and J usage is TRBJ1-5; D is unresolved. Germline-derived CDR1 and CDR2 are SGHAT and FQNNGV. This CDR3 has 15 residues. The V and J ends lost 0 bases and 2 bases respectively, with 8 bases between them. The CDR3 sequence: CASSLEAGGNQPQHF. The DNA for the CDR3 is TGTGCCAGCAGCTTAGAGGCCGGGGGCAATCAGCCCCAGCATTTT.

This clonotype appeared once. The rearrangement links TRBV12-3 or TRBV12-4 to TRBJ1-2; D remains unclear. Trimming took off 0 bases at V and 0 bases at J, with 14 bases between the two ends. This CDR3 has 17 amino acids. The CDR3 region is CASSLAVASRTNYGYTF. In DNA, the CDR3 is TGTGCCAGCAGTTTAGCGGTCGCCTCAAGGACTAACTATGGCTACACCTTC.

This clonotype was recorded a few times. The chain carries TRBV6-5 and TRBJ1-6, with a weak D call TRBD1 (5 bases). Trimming left V 2 bases short and J 7 bases short, with 12 bases between. CDR1 and CDR2 from the germline V gene are MNHEY and SVGAGI. The CDR3 runs 15 residues. The CDR3 region has the DNA TGTGCCAGCAGTTACAGAGGGGCGAAGAATTCACCCCTCCACTTT. Residues: CASSYRGAKNSPLHF.

The J gene is TRBJ2-3, the V gene TRBV5-4; 10 nucleotides agree with TRBD2. J gave up 0 bases and V 4 bases, and 5 bases lay outside the gene matches. The CDR3 has 16 residues. CDR1 SGHNT and CDR2 YYREEE come from the germline V gene (reference sequence). The CDR3 DNA reads TGTGCCAGCAGCATCGGACTAGCGGAAAGCACAGATACGCAGTATTTT. Its protein is CASSIGLAESTDTQYF.

This clonotype was counted between two and nine times. The rearrangement links TRBV7-3 to TRBJ1-2; TRBD1 is a possible D gene (5 bases). Trimming left V 3 bases short and J 5 bases short, with 10 bases between. The CDR3 has 13 amino acids. Germline CDR1 is SGHTA and CDR2 is FQGTGA. The CDR3: CASSFQRGYGYTF. The CDR3 coding sequence is TGTGCCAGCAGCTTCCAGAGGGGTTATGGCTACACCTTC.

The chain employs TRBV5-6 and TRBJ1-1; D perhaps matches TRBD1 (5 bases). In germline, CDR1 is SGHDT, CDR2 YYEEEE. V lost 3 bases and J 5 bases, leaving 14 bases between the germline ends. The CDR3 is 14 amino acids. In DNA, the CDR3 is TGTGCCAGCAGCTCGGGACCGGGGCGGACTGAAGCTTTCTTT. It codes for CASSSGPGRTEAFF.

V usage is TRBV14 and J usage is TRBJ2-7; perhaps TRBD1 as D (5 bases). The CDR3 covers 13 residues. V was trimmed by 2 bases and J by 5 bases, leaving 10 bases between them. Germline CDR1 reads SGHDN; CDR2 reads FVKESK. This CDR3 reads CASSQSRVNEQYF. CDR3 coding DNA: TGTGCCAGCAGCCAATCCAGGGTCAACGAGCAGTACTTC.

A few counts support this clonotype. V and J are TRBV24-1 and TRBJ1-5, with D perhaps matching TRBD1 (5 bases). With 1 base removed from V and 11 bases from J, the gap between germline ends came to 17 bases. The CDR3 covers 15 residues. CDR1 and CDR2 (germline): KGHDR, SFDVKD. The CDR3 here is CATSDFREGVWAQHF. The CDR3 DNA reads TGTGCCACCAGTGATTTCCGGGAAGGGGTTTGGGCCCAGCATTTT.

The rearrangement joins TRBV11-3 to TRBJ1-1; maybe TRBD1 (6 bases). The CDR3 sequence is 16 residues long. Germline CDR1 is SGHNT and CDR2 is YENEEA. V was clipped by 8 bases and J by 0 bases, with 19 bases between them. CDR3 DNA sequence: TGTGCCAGCCGAAATAGGTGGACAGAAGTGAACACTGAAGCTTTCTTT. It codes for CASRNRWTEVNTEAFF.

The V and J genes are TRBV20-1 and TRBJ2-7; D ambiguous. Germline CDR1 and CDR2: DFQATT and SNEGSKA (reference sequence). The CDR3 is 13 amino acids. Trimming pared 1 base from V and 1 base from J, leaving 8 bases between. CDR3 residues: CSARGLDSYEQYF. The CDR3 region has the DNA TGCAGTGCTAGAGGATTAGATTCCTACGAGCAGTACTTC.

The V and J genes are TRBV2 and TRBJ1-2; D is unresolved. CDR3 length equals 12 residues. Germline values: CDR1 SNHLY, CDR2 FYNNEI. Trimming stripped 0 bases from V and 7 bases from J, with 6 bases between. The CDR3 loop is CASSEADRGYTF. In DNA form, the CDR3 reads TGTGCCAGCAGTGAAGCGGATCGTGGCTACACCTTC.

V and J are TRBV5-1 and TRBJ1-2; D may be TRBD1 (5 bases). The V end lost 0 bases, the J end lost 4 bases, and 10 bases lay between the germline ends. Germline loops: CDR1 SGHRS, CDR2 YFSETQ. This CDR3 has 14 residues. As DNA, the CDR3 is TGCGCCAGCAGCTTGGCGACAGCGGGCTATGGCTACACCTTC. It yields the protein CASSLATAGYGYTF.